These 23 T cell receptor beta chains originate from one sample sequenced in a study of graft-versus-host responses after intestinal transplantation. Only in-frame clones appear in the TCRdb table, and some are missing; sequencing was by immunoSEQ multiplex PCR. Among 20,000 to 30,000 clones, 80% to 90% were seen once, and the ten largest hold roughly 0.99%. Sample: PBMCs, taken around 440 days after intestinal transplant. These receptors originate from a human patient who received an intestinal transplant, so some T cells may come from the graft donor.

The rearrangement uses TRBV28 and TRBJ1-1; possible D gene TRBD1, 6 bases. Germline V lookup: CDR1 MDHEN, CDR2 SYDVKM. With 6 bases removed from V and 1 base from J, the gap between germline ends came to 6 bases. The CDR3 contains 12 residues. CDR3 DNA sequence: TGTGCCAGCAGGGGACAGAACACTGAAGCTTTCTTT. Its protein is CASRGQNTEAFF.

This chain joins TRBV4-2 and TRBJ2-7, with 11 positions matching TRBD2. With V trimmed by 0 bases and J by 2 bases, 0 bases remained unmatched. Germline-derived CDR1 and CDR2 are LGHNA and YNFKEQ. This CDR3 comprises 15 residues. The CDR3 spells CASSQDSGGAYEQYF. CDR3 sequence (DNA): TGTGCCAGCAGCCAAGATAGCGGGGGGGCCTACGAGCAGTACTTC.

J is TRBJ2-1 and V is TRBV19, with D possibly matching TRBD2 (6 bases). The germline CDR1 and CDR2 sequences are LNHDA and SQIVND (reference sequence). The CDR3 spans 15 residues. Deletions cut 6 bases from V and 0 bases from J, with 12 bases between. The CDR3 reads CASREGSSSYNEQFF. Here the CDR3 DNA reads TGTGCCAGTAGGGAGGGTTCGAGCTCCTACAATGAGCAGTTCTTC. The full variable domain, rest sourced from reference TRBV19 and TRBJ2-1, is DGGITQSPKYLFRKEGQNVTLSCEQNLNHDAMYWYRQDPGQGLRLIYYSQIVNDFQKGDIAEGYSVSREKKESFPLTVTSAQKNPTAFYLCASREGSSSYNEQFFGPGTRLTVL.

The genes are TRBV18 and TRBJ2-1; D unresolved. Germline CDR1 and CDR2: KGHSH and LQKENI. This CDR3 contains 14 residues. The V and J ends lost 3 bases and 9 bases respectively, with 15 bases between them. The CDR3 DNA is TGTGCCAGCTCACCGGGCAGTACTATGGGTGAGCAGTTCTTC. It yields the protein CASSPGSTMGEQFF.

The V gene is TRBV11-3, the J gene TRBJ2-1; 9 bases line up with TRBD1. Germline trimming cut 5 bases from V and 2 bases from J; bases unmatched to any gene: 1. From germline, CDR1 is SGHNT and CDR2 YENEEA. The CDR3 extends over 14 amino acids. CDR3 coding DNA: TGTGCCAGCAGCCGGACAGGGGCCTACAATGAGCAGTTCTTC. Its protein product is CASSRTGAYNEQFF.

V usage is TRBV30 and J usage is TRBJ1-4; maybe TRBD1 (6 bases). Germline CDR1 and CDR2: GTSNPN and SVGIG (reference sequence). V dropped 5 bases and J dropped 3 bases, with 16 bases sitting between them. The CDR3 is made up of 15 amino acids. CDR3 sequence reads: CAWEFSGGSNEKLFF. CDR3 DNA sequence: TGTGCCTGGGAGTTTAGCGGGGGCTCTAATGAAAAACTGTTTTTT.

The rearrangement uses TRBV18 and TRBJ2-7, with 8 bases identical to TRBD2. CDR1 and CDR2 from the germline V gene are KGHSH and LQKENI. With V trimmed by 6 bases and J by 10 bases, 11 bases remained unmatched. This CDR3 has 13 residues. CDR3 DNA: TGTGCCAGCTCCCCGGACTCCCGGGGGGGACAGTACTTC. Protein sequence: CASSPDSRGGQYF.

This chain uses TRBV27 with TRBJ1-2, with TRBD1 matching 7 bases. This CDR3 region has 15 residues. V shed 3 bases, J shed 2 bases, and the junction held 6 bases outside the gene matches. From germline, CDR1 is MNHEY and CDR2 SMNVEV (reference sequence). Here the CDR3 DNA reads TGTGCCAGCAGTTTCCACGGGACAGCCAACTATGGCTACACCTTC. It yields the protein CASSFHGTANYGYTF.

The chain uses TRBV13 and TRBJ2-3; D ambiguous. Germline CDR1 and CDR2: PRHDT and FYEKMQ (reference sequence). Between the trimmed V and J ends, which lost 4 bases and 3 bases, there was a span of 20 bases. The length of the CDR3 is 17 residues. The CDR3 protein is CASSSQQGPTSTDTQYF. For the CDR3, the DNA is TGTGCCAGCAGCTCCCAACAAGGGCCAACTTCAACAGATACGCAGTATTTT.

This chain links TRBV11-3 with TRBJ2-3; 12 positions agree with TRBD2. Germline V gene data show CDR1 as SGHNT and CDR2 as YENEEA. Germline trimming cut 3 bases from V and 3 bases from J; bases unmatched to any gene: 1. This CDR3 spans 15 amino acids. In DNA form, the CDR3 reads TGTGCCAGCAGCTTGGGGACTAGCGGGACAGATACGCAGTATTTT. Encoded protein: CASSLGTSGTDTQYF.

V is TRBV19 and J is TRBJ2-1; 8 nucleotides line up with TRBD1. Trimming cost V 4 bases and J 6 bases; bases outside gene matches: 5. The CDR3 extends over 14 amino acids. In germline, CDR1 is LNHDA, CDR2 SQIVND (reference sequence). The CDR3 is CASSKGQGGNEQFF. For the CDR3, the DNA is TGTGCCAGTAGTAAAGGACAGGGAGGCAATGAGCAGTTCTTC.

The chain employs TRBV11-2 and TRBJ2-1; 9 bases fit TRBD2. Trimming removed 1 base from V and 7 bases from J; junction bases left unmatched: 14. This CDR3 region has 18 residues. Germline V gene lookup returns CDR1 SGHAT and CDR2 FQNNGV. As DNA, the CDR3 is TGTGCCAGCAGCTTAGGTAGCGGGAGTCTAGGAGGAAAAAATGAGCAGTTCTTC. Amino acid sequence: CASSLGSGSLGGKNEQFF.

The V and J genes are TRBV21-1 and TRBJ1-1. TRBV21-1 is designated a pseudogene. This CDR3 is built from 14 residues. The DNA for the CDR3 is TGTGCCAGCAGCCTCGGGGGGTCCGAGGGTTCGGCTTTCTTT. This gives the protein CASSLGGSEGSAFF.

To note about this clone: One end of the junction fails to match germline, which may point to a read error. The chain recombines TRBV10-2 with TRBJ1-4, with D hard to call. Germline V gene sequence: CDR1 WSHSY, CDR2 SAAADI. CDR3 length equals 15 residues. CDR3 region: CAGRRTGATNEKLFF. CDR3 nucleotides: TGCGCCGGCAGACGGACGGGTGCAACTAATGAAAAACTGTTTTTT.

The chain links TRBV28 to TRBJ2-1, with D perhaps matching TRBD1 (6 bases). V gave up 3 bases and J gave up 3 bases, with 24 bases separating them. The CDR3 is 19 amino acids. Germline V CDR1 and CDR2: MDHEN, SYDVKM. The CDR3 coding sequence is TGTGCCAGCAGTTTTCTTCAAACGGGACGGGGACAACTCTACAATGAGCAGTTCTTC. It yields the protein CASSFLQTGRGQLYNEQFF. The complete variable domain, with remaining parts taken from reference TRBV28 and TRBJ2-1, reads DVKVTQSSRYLVKRTGEKVFLECVQDMDHENMFWYRQDPGLGLRLIYFSYDVKMKEKGDIPEGYSVSREKKERFSLILESASTNQTSMYLCASSFLQTGRGQLYNEQFFGPGTRLTVL.

This clone was seen only once. This chain connects TRBV2 to TRBJ1-2; D call uncertain. The CDR3 covers 13 residues. Between the trimmed V and J ends, which lost 1 base and 5 bases, there was a span of 8 bases. CDR1 and CDR2 (germline): SNHLY, FYNNEI. CDR3 protein: CASSEGAFYGYTF. For the CDR3, the DNA is TGTGCCAGCAGTGAAGGGGCCTTTTATGGCTACACCTTC. Full variable domain (missing parts from reference TRBV2 and TRBJ1-2): EPEVTQTPSHQVTQMGQEVILRCVPISNHLYFYWYRQILGQKVEFLVSFYNNEISEKSEIFDDQFSVERPDGSNFTLKIRSTKLEDSAMYFCASSEGAFYGYTFGSGTRLTVV.

The V call is TRBV5-1, the J call TRBJ1-3; a possible D gene is TRBD1 (6 bases). V shed 2 bases and J shed 2 bases, with 20 bases lying between them. From germline, CDR1 is SGHRS and CDR2 YFSETQ. The CDR3 extends over 18 amino acids. The CDR3 region has the DNA TGCGCCAGCAGCTTCTATATGGACAGTTCCTCCCCTGGAAACACCATATATTTT. This gives the protein CASSFYMDSSSPGNTIYF.

V is TRBV19 and J is TRBJ1-5; D is unclear. CDR1 LNHDA and CDR2 SQIVND come from the germline V gene (reference sequence). Between the trimmed V and J ends, which lost 7 bases and 1 base, there was a span of 11 bases. This CDR3 region has 14 residues. CDR3 bases: TGTGCCAGTACCCTGGGAGGGAGCAATCAGCCCCAGCATTTT. Its translation is CASTLGGSNQPQHF.

The rearrangement joins TRBV9 to TRBJ1-1; D remains ambiguous. Germline CDR1 is SGDLS and CDR2 is YYNGEE. The V and J ends lost 0 bases and 2 bases respectively, with 5 bases between them. CDR3 size: 13 residues. Here the CDR3 reads CASSVVRNTEAFF. CDR3 DNA: TGTGCCAGCAGCGTAGTTCGAAACACTGAAGCTTTCTTT.

This clone was detected only once. Sequence at one end of the junction differs from germline and may be a read error. Distinct nucleotide sequences in the sample also encode this CDR3. The CDR3 spells CATSRGTSGDGTDTQYF. CDR3 nucleotides: TGTGCCACCAGCAGAGGGACTAGCGGAGATGGCACAGATACGCAATATTTT. V gene TRBV15 combines with J gene TRBJ2-3; TRBD2 matches at 10 bases. This CDR3 contains 17 residues. Germline values: CDR1 LNHNV, CDR2 YYDKDF (reference sequence).

A few counts support this clone. The rearrangement joins TRBV30 to TRBJ1-3; D remains unclear. Germline V CDR1 and CDR2: GTSNPN, SVGIG (reference sequence). CDR3 size: 11 residues. V dropped 2 bases and J dropped 4 bases, with 3 bases sitting between them. CDR3 nucleotides: TGTGCCTGGAGTCCCGGAAACACCATATATTTT. It specifies CAWSPGNTIYF.

The chain joins TRBV11-2 to TRBJ2-7, with TRBD2 matching 9 bases. Trimming took 5 bases from V and 0 from J; bases not matched to a gene: 5. There are 15 residues in the CDR3. CDR1 SGHAT and CDR2 FQNNGV come from the germline V gene. CDR3 in amino acids: CASSEGLASSYEQYF. CDR3 DNA sequence: TGTGCCAGCAGCGAAGGACTAGCGAGCTCCTACGAGCAGTACTTC.

This clone came up once. The chain joins TRBV6-6 to TRBJ1-2; D unclear. This CDR3 contains 12 residues. The V end lost 8 bases, the J end lost 3 bases, and 10 bases lay between the germline ends. CDR1 is MNHNY and CDR2 is SVGAGI in the germline V gene (reference sequence). The CDR3 region is CASLLLDYGYTF. CDR3 in DNA: TGTGCCAGCTTATTATTGGACTATGGCTACACCTTC.